The 20 T cell receptor beta chains below come from one sample, sequenced in a study of blood T cell repertoires in COVID-19. Assay used: immunoSEQ multiplex PCR; TCRdb lists only in-frame clones, some missing. The sample holds roughly 270,000 clones, 65% to 90% seen once. Sequencing was carried out using peripheral blood. The receptors originated from a man in his fifties or sixties with active or convalescent COVID-19.

With regard to this clone: Distinct nucleotide sequences in the sample also encode this CDR3. This sequence joins TRBV5-1 and TRBJ1-1, with 8 bases that match TRBD1. Trimming removed 4 bases from V and 0 bases from J; junction bases left unmatched: 5. Germline loops: CDR1 SGHRS, CDR2 YFSETQ. The length of the CDR3 is 15 residues. The CDR3 spells CASSGGTGMNTEAFF. In nucleotides, the CDR3 is TGCGCCAGCAGCGGCGGGACAGGAATGAACACTGAAGCTTTCTTT.

This rearrangement joins TRBV5-1 to TRBJ2-3, with TRBD2 as a possible D gene (7 bases). Germline CDR1 SGHRS, CDR2 YFSETQ. Trimming left V 0 bases short and J 4 bases short, with 15 bases between. The CDR3 length is 16 residues. Written as DNA, the CDR3 is TGCGCCAGCAGCTTGGTCGCGGGGGCGCCCGCAGATACGCAGTATTTT. Translation gives CASSLVAGAPADTQYF.

The chain is built from TRBV7-9 and TRBJ1-1, with TRBD1 as a possible D gene (5 bases). The CDR3 consists of 14 residues. Trimming cost V 6 bases and J 5 bases, with 16 bases left between them. The germline CDR1 and CDR2 sequences are SEHNR and FQNEAQ (reference sequence). As DNA, the CDR3 is TGTGCCAGCAGTCAGGGCCCAAGGGAAACTGAAGCTTTCTTT. This translates into CASSQGPRETEAFF. Looking up the rest from reference TRBV7-9 and TRBJ1-1 gives the full variable domain: DTGVSQNPRHKITKRGQNVTFRCDPISEHNRLYWYRQTLGQGPEFLTYFQNEAQLEKSRLLSDRFSAERPKGSFSTLEIQRTEQGDSAMYLCASSQGPRETEAFFGQGTRLTVV.

This sequence joins TRBV7-2 and TRBJ2-1; D is unclear. Germline V gene data show CDR1 as SGHTA and CDR2 as FQGNSA. V lost 3 bases to trimming and J lost 9 bases, with 12 bases between them. The CDR3 totals 13 residues. Written as DNA, the CDR3 is TGTGCCAGCAGCTTTGGCCTTTCTGGTGAGCAGTTCTTC. Translating it yields CASSFGLSGEQFF.

This clone was observed once. The gene calls are TRBV19 and TRBJ2-7; TRBD2 might be the D (7 bases). This CDR3 comprises 16 residues. V lost 1 base and J 6 bases, leaving 19 bases between the germline ends. Germline V gives CDR1 LNHDA, CDR2 SQIVND (reference sequence). CDR3 sequence (DNA): TGTGCCAGTAGTATAGTCGGGGGGCAAACTCAACGCGAGCAGTACTTC. It is translated as CASSIVGGQTQREQYF.

This rearrangement joins TRBV5-1 to TRBJ2-7, with 9 bases aligning to TRBD1. V lost 4 bases to trimming and J lost 0 bases; unmatched junction nucleotides: 5. There are 15 residues in the CDR3. CDR1 is SGHRS, CDR2 YFSETQ, per germline. CDR3 bases: TGCGCCAGCAGCATTGGACAGGGGAGCTCCTACGAGCAGTACTTC. Protein product: CASSIGQGSSYEQYF.

J is TRBJ1-4 and V is TRBV9; 9 bases match TRBD1. V shed 4 bases, J shed 8 bases, and the junction held 12 bases outside the gene matches. CDR1 and CDR2 (germline): SGDLS, YYNGEE. The length of the CDR3 is 16 residues. The CDR3, as DNA: TGTGCCAGCAGCCTCGACTCGGGACAGGGTGGGGAAAAACTGTTTTTT. Amino acid sequence: CASSLDSGQGGEKLFF.

The genes are TRBV6-5 and TRBJ1-6, with D possibly being TRBD1 (5 bases). Germline V gives CDR1 MNHEY, CDR2 SVGAGI. The CDR3 extends over 15 amino acids. Trimming cost V 5 bases and J 9 bases, with 17 bases left between them. This CDR3 reads CASSPDTAVVSPLHF. The CDR3 DNA sequence: TGTGCCAGCAGTCCGGACACGGCGGTTGTTTCACCCCTCCACTTT.

The chain couples TRBV6-5 to TRBJ1-1; D is unclear. The germline V gene has CDR1 MNHEY and CDR2 SVGAGI. Trimming left V 4 bases short and J 3 bases short, with 12 bases between. The CDR3 runs 14 residues. CDR3 residues: CASSSHQRYTEAFF. CDR3 DNA: TGTGCCAGCAGTTCCCATCAGCGGTACACTGAAGCTTTCTTT.

CDR3 sequence: CASSLRLAGFYNEQFF. The CDR3 region has the DNA TGCGCCAGCAGCTTGCGGCTAGCGGGTTTCTACAATGAGCAGTTCTTC. The chain has TRBV5-1 and TRBJ2-1, with TRBD2 identical over 8 bases. The ends lost 1 base at V and 3 bases at J; junction bases unmatched: 6. CDR1 and CDR2 from the germline V gene are SGHRS and YFSETQ. The CDR3 is 16 residues long.

The chain has TRBV28 and TRBJ2-7; 7 nucleotides agree with TRBD2. V trimming: 5 bases; J trimming: 2 bases; junction bases outside the gene matches: 0. Germline-derived CDR1 and CDR2 are MDHEN and SYDVKM. The CDR3 has 12 residues. The chain's CDR3 is CASSGLAYEQYF. The CDR3 region has the DNA TGTGCCAGCAGTGGACTAGCCTACGAGCAGTACTTC. The full variable domain, rest sourced from reference TRBV28 and TRBJ2-7, is DVKVTQSSRYLVKRTGEKVFLECVQDMDHENMFWYRQDPGLGLRLIYFSYDVKMKEKGDIPEGYSVSREKKERFSLILESASTNQTSMYLCASSGLAYEQYFGPGTRLTVT.

This chain connects TRBV2 to TRBJ1-4; 7 bases match TRBD1. With 5 bases clipped from V and 8 bases from J, the junction kept 11 bases outside the gene matches. This CDR3 region has 15 residues. CDR1 is SNHLY and CDR2 is FYNNEI in the germline V gene. The CDR3 DNA follows: TGTGCCAGCAGTAGAACAGGGGCTCGGGGGGAAAAACTGTTTTTT. Protein sequence: CASSRTGARGEKLFF.

The chain has TRBV15 and TRBJ1-2, with D unresolved. V lost 3 bases and J 7 bases, leaving 15 bases between the germline ends. Germline values: CDR1 LNHNV, CDR2 YYDKDF (reference sequence). The CDR3 loop spans 14 amino acids. This CDR3 is CATSRKGFGSGYTF. DNA for the CDR3: TGTGCCACCAGCAGGAAGGGATTCGGGAGTGGCTACACCTTC.

The V call is TRBV3-1 (or the pseudogene TRBV3-2), the J call TRBJ2-7; possibly TRBD1 for D (6 bases). CDR1 LGHDT and CDR2 YNNKEL come from the germline V gene (reference sequence). The CDR3 is 14 residues long. Trimming took off 3 bases at V and 5 bases at J, with 14 bases between the two ends. The CDR3: CASSQATGFDEQYF. The CDR3 region has the DNA TGTGCCAGCAGCCAGGCCACAGGGTTCGACGAGCAGTACTTC.

In its sample, this clone was seen a few times. The chain links TRBV11-3 to TRBJ2-1; 10 bases fit TRBD2. The CDR3 runs 16 residues. V lost 1 base and J lost 5; bases outside the gene matches: 5. CDR1 is SGHNT, CDR2 YENEEA, per germline. The CDR3 DNA is TGTGCCAGCAGCTTAGGGTTCCTAGCGGGGGACAATGAGCAGTTCTTC. This encodes CASSLGFLAGDNEQFF. The complete variable domain, with remaining parts taken from reference TRBV11-3 and TRBJ2-1, reads EAGVVQSPRYKIIEKKQPVAFWCNPISGHNTLYWYLQNLGQGPELLIRYENEEAVDDSQLPKDRFSAERLKGVDSTLKIQPAELGDSAVYLCASSLGFLAGDNEQFFGPGTRLTVL.

This chain connects TRBV7-9 to TRBJ2-7, with D possibly matching TRBD2 (7 bases). Trimming pared 4 bases from V and 0 bases from J, leaving 10 bases between. The germline V gene has CDR1 SEHNR and CDR2 FQNEAQ (reference sequence). CDR3 length: 14 residues. This chain's CDR3 is CASSWGGYSYEQYF. CDR3 coding DNA: TGTGCCAGCAGCTGGGGGGGCTACTCCTACGAGCAGTACTTC.

This chain links TRBV3-1 (or the pseudogene TRBV3-2) with TRBJ2-7; 15 bases agree with TRBD2. The J segment lost 4 bases and the V segment lost 4 bases, leaving 2 bases of the junction unmatched. The germline V gene has CDR1 LGHDT and CDR2 YNNKEL (reference sequence). The CDR3 totals 15 residues. The CDR3 sequence is CASSLGLAGGYEQYF. CDR3 nucleotides: TGTGCCAGCAGCCTAGGACTAGCGGGAGGGTACGAGCAGTACTTC.

This clone showed up just a few times. This chain links TRBV5-1 with TRBJ2-5, with D tentatively TRBD2 (7 bases). Trimming pared 9 bases from V and 5 bases from J, leaving 20 bases between. There are 14 residues in the CDR3. CDR1 SGHRS and CDR2 YFSETQ come from the germline V gene. The chain's CDR3 is CATRLSGGEETQYF. The DNA for the CDR3 is TGCGCCACCCGTTTGTCGGGGGGCGAGGAGACCCAGTACTTC.

This chain joins TRBV28 and TRBJ1-2; D remains unclear. The CDR3 runs to 12 residues. The germline gives CDR1 MDHEN, CDR2 SYDVKM. V lost 10 bases and J lost 5, with 14 bases in between. CDR3 sequence (DNA): TGTGCCATCCTTGACTCGGAATATGGCTACACCTTC. It is translated as CAILDSEYGYTF.

V is TRBV9 and J is TRBJ2-1, with D unresolved. Germline V gene sequence: CDR1 SGDLS, CDR2 YYNGEE. There are 11 residues in the CDR3. Trimming removed 0 bases from V and 9 bases from J, with 4 bases in between. The CDR3, as DNA: TGTGCCAGCAGCGTAGGTATTGAGCAGTTCTTC. Translating gives CASSVGIEQFF.